The 8 T cell receptor beta chains below come from one sample, sequenced in a study of blood T cells in healthy people across ages. It was with a sample-barcoded 5' primer and a J-beta primer mix that a second PCR of about 6 to 12 cycles was run. One entry per CDR3 protein results from TCRdb running MiXCR on the 5' RACE reads. The sample has about 730,000 distinct CDR3 sequences; 35% to 45% are singletons. The sample comprised blood. The origin of the receptors is a woman aged 55 to 70 in good health.

This clonotype has only a few counts. The rearrangement links TRBV25-1 to TRBJ1-4, with D tentatively TRBD1 (6 bases). This CDR3 has 16 residues. The V and J ends lost 3 bases and 0 bases respectively, with 11 bases between them. Germline loops: CDR1 MGHDK, CDR2 SYGVNS. The CDR3 loop is CASSEPTGSTNEKLFF. CDR3 coding DNA: TGTGCCAGCAGTGAGCCGACAGGATCAACTAATGAAAAACTGTTTTTT.

The V gene is TRBV20-1, the J gene TRBJ2-4; TRBD1 might be the D (8 bases). V lost 5 bases, J lost 6 bases, and 14 bases lay in between. CDR1 is DFQATT, CDR2 SNEGSKA, per germline (reference sequence). The CDR3 has 13 residues. CDR3 DNA: TGCAGTGCTTTGACAGGGGAGGGAAACATTCAGTACTTC. Translated: CSALTGEGNIQYF.

The V call is TRBV7-9, the J call TRBJ2-7; TRBD1 aligns across 7 bases. Germline V gene lookup returns CDR1 SEHNR and CDR2 FQNEAQ (reference sequence). The CDR3 runs 11 residues. Trimming cost V 11 bases and J 5 bases; bases outside gene matches: 6. The CDR3 here is CAVPTGNEQYF. In nucleotides, the CDR3 is TGTGCCGTTCCGACAGGGAACGAGCAGTACTTC.

The chain recombines TRBV6-2 or TRBV6-3 with TRBJ2-4; D might be TRBD2 (6 bases). The DNA end lines up better with TRBJ2-7; the J call may be wrong. Germline loops: CDR1 MNHEY, CDR2 SVGEGT. This CDR3 has 14 amino acids. DNA for the CDR3: TGTGCCAGCAGTCCCACTCGCGGGACCGTCGAGCAGTACTTC. Translated: CASSPTRGTVEQYF.

A remark on this clonotype: The junction shows a germline mismatch at one end, possibly a read error. CDR3 protein: CASSLTGGYQPRHF. The CDR3 coding sequence is TGTGCCAGCAGTTTAACAGGGGGCTATCAGCCCCGGCATTTT. The chain joins TRBV27 to TRBJ1-5, with 9 positions matching TRBD1. This CDR3 has 14 residues. Germline assignment: CDR1 MNHEY and CDR2 SMNVEV (reference sequence).

The chain couples TRBV29-1 to TRBJ2-7, with D hard to call. CDR1 and CDR2 from the germline V gene are SQVTM and ANQGSEA. There are 13 residues in the CDR3. The germline V and J ends were trimmed by 6 bases and 3 bases, with 15 bases remaining between them. CDR3 nucleotide sequence: TGCAGCGTAACCGGCGCAAACAACTACGAGCAGTACTTC. Protein product: CSVTGANNYEQYF.

About this clonotype: Given a much more abundant clone one base away, this may be a read error. V and J are TRBV20-1 and TRBJ2-1, with D tentatively TRBD2 (5 bases). The DNA end is a closer match to TRBJ2-7, so the J assignment may be wrong. CDR1 and CDR2 (germline): DFQATT, SNEGSKA (reference sequence). The CDR3 totals 15 residues. The CDR3 loop reads CSARDLGSGYNEQYF. The CDR3, as DNA: TGCAGTGCTAGAGATTTGGGCAGCGGCTACAATGAGCAGTACTTC.

V usage is TRBV2 and J usage is TRBJ1-2, with D perhaps matching TRBD1 (5 bases). The germline V gene has CDR1 SNHLY and CDR2 FYNNEI. The V gene lost 6 bases and the J gene lost 0 bases, with 8 bases spanning the gap. The CDR3 consists of 13 residues. CDR3 in amino acids: CASRQEPNYGYTF. The CDR3 DNA is TGTGCCAGCAGACAGGAACCTAACTATGGCTACACCTTC.